The T cell receptor beta chain described here comes from a study of blood T cells in healthy people across ages. Notes on the study in general: Because sorting was not performed, PBMCs prevented conclusive naive versus antigen-experienced comparison.

About this clonotype itself: What it binds is unknown.

Primed by a sample-barcoded 5' primer and a J-beta primer mix, a second PCR proceeded for about 7 to 12 cycles. TCRdb fed the 5' RACE reads into MiXCR, producing one record per CDR3 protein. The sample records around 1,600,000 distinct CDR3 sequences, under 55% being singletons. This CDR3 comprises 13 residues. Germline V gene data show CDR1 as SGHVS and CDR2 as FQNEAQ. Trimming pared 6 bases from V and 7 bases from J, leaving 10 bases between. The material sequenced was blood. The chain carries TRBV7-8 and TRBJ1-6; no definite D call. The origin of this receptor is a woman between 18 and 29 years old in good health. Written as DNA, the CDR3 is TGTGCCAGCAGTCACCCGGGGAATTCACCCCTCCACTTT. Translated, it gives CASSHPGNSPLHF.